The sequence of this T cell receptor beta chain was determined in a study of blood T cell repertoires in COVID-19. Study-wide background: Material from acute and convalescent COVID-19 was sourced from the United States, Italy and Spain. PBMCs, B-cell-depleted T cells, or T cells were the source of the cDNA or gDNA that made up the material.

The CDR3 loop spans 14 amino acids. The V gene's germline CDR1 is LNHDA and CDR2 SQIVND (reference sequence). Trimming left V 2 bases short and J 7 bases short, with 11 bases between. Original analysis: From reference gene primer amplification, estimates of nucleated cell counts were derived. Profiled with immunoSEQ multiplex PCR; TCRdb holds only in-frame clones, not every one. Clonal size and the V and J genes are those of that table, whereas D and trimming came from the DNA. The sample yields 120,000 to 150,000 clones, 80% to 90% seen once. The genes are TRBV19 and TRBJ2-2; D gene unclear. The sequenced sample was peripheral blood. This TCR was sampled from a woman aged 55 to 70 with COVID-19, enrolled during active disease. CDR3 residues: CASSIQLDGGELFF. In nucleotides, the CDR3 is TGTGCCAGTAGTATACAGCTAGACGGCGGGGAGCTGTTTTTT.